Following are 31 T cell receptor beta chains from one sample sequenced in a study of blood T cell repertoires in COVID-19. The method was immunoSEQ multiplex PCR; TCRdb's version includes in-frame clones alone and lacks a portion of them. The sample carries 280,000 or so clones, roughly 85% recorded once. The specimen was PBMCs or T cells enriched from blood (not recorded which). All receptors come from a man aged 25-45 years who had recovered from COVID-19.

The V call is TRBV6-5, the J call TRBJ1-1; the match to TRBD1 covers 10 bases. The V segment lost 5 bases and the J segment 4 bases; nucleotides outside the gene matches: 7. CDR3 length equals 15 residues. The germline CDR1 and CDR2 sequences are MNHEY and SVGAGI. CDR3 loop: CASSPPGQGGTEAFF. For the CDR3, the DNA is TGTGCCAGCAGTCCCCCTGGACAGGGGGGCACTGAAGCTTTCTTT.

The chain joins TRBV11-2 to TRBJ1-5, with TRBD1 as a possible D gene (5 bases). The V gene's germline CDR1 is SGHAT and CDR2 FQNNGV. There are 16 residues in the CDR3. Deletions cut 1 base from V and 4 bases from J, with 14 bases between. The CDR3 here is CASSLGGVRGNQPQHF. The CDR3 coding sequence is TGTGCCAGCAGCTTAGGGGGGGTGAGGGGAAATCAGCCCCAGCATTTT.

Here the CDR3 reads CASQKLRGDHTGELFF. CDR3 DNA: TGTGCCAGCCAAAAACTGCGGGGGGACCACACCGGGGAGCTGTTTTTT. The V gene is TRBV5-5, the J gene TRBJ2-2, with 8 bases identical to TRBD2. This CDR3 has 16 residues. Germline V gene data show CDR1 as SGHKS and CDR2 as YYEKEE (reference sequence). The ends lost 7 bases at V and 3 bases at J; junction bases unmatched: 11. Combining the CDR3 with reference TRBV5-5 and TRBJ2-2 gives the whole variable domain DAGVTQSPTHLIKTRGQQVTLRCSPISGHKSVSWYQQVLGQGPQFIFQYYEKEERGRGNFPDRFSARQFPNYSSELNVNALLLGDSALYLCASQKLRGDHTGELFFGEGSRLTVL.

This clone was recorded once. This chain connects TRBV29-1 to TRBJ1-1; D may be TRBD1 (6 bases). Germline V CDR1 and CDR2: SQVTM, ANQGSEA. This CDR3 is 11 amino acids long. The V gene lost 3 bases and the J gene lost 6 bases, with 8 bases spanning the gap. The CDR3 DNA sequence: TGCAGCGTTGAGACAGGCCCTGAAGCTTTCTTT. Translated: CSVETGPEAFF. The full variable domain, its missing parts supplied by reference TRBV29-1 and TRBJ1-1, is SAVISQKPSRDICQRGTSLTIQCQVDSQVTMMFWYRQQPGQSLTLIATANQGSEATYESGFVIDKFPISRPNLTFSTLTVSNMSPEDSSIYLCSVETGPEAFFGQGTRLTVV.

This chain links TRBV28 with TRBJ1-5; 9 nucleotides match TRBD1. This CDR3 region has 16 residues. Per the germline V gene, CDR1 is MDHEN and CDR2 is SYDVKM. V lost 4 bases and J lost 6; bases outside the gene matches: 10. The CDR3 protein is CASSSSGTGSSQPQHF. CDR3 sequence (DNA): TGTGCCAGCAGTTCATCCGGGACAGGGTCGAGTCAGCCCCAGCATTTT.

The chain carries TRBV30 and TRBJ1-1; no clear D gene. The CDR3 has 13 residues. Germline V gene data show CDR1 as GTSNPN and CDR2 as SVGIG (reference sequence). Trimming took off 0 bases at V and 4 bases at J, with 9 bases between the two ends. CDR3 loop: CAWSVRFTTEAFF. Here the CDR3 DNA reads TGTGCCTGGAGTGTACGGTTCACCACTGAAGCTTTCTTT.

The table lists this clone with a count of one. Here the CDR3 DNA reads TGCGCCAGCAGCCAAGGGACAGGGGGCCTCGGGTCTAATGAAAAACTGTTTTTT. It translates to CASSQGTGGLGSNEKLFF. The rearrangement uses TRBV4-1 and TRBJ1-4; TRBD1 agrees at 11 bases. CDR3 length: 18 amino acids. Germline CDR1 MGHRA, CDR2 YSYEKL. V shed 1 base, J shed 3 bases, and the junction held 7 bases outside the gene matches.

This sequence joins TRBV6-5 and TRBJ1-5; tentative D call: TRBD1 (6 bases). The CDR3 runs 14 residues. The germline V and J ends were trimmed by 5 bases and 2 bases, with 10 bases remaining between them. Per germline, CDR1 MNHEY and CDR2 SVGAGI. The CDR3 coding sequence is TGTGCCAGCAGTACAGGGTGGGGCAATCAGCCCCAGCATTTT. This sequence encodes CASSTGWGNQPQHF.

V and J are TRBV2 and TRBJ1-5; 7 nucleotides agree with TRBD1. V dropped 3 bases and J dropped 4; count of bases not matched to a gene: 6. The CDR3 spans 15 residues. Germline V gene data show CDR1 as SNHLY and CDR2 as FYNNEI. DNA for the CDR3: TGTGCCAGCAGTGAGAGACAGGGAAGGAATCAGCCCCAGCATTTT. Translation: CASSERQGRNQPQHF.

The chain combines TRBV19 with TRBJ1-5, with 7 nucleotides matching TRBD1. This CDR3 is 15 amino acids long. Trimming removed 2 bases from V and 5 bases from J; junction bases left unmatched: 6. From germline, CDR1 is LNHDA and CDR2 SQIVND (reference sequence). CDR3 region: CASSISRQGYQPQHF. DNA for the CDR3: TGTGCCAGTAGTATATCCCGACAGGGATATCAGCCCCAGCATTTT. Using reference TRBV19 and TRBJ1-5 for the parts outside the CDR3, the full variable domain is DGGITQSPKYLFRKEGQNVTLSCEQNLNHDAMYWYRQDPGQGLRLIYYSQIVNDFQKGDIAEGYSVSREKKESFPLTVTSAQKNPTAFYLCASSISRQGYQPQHFGDGTRLSIL.

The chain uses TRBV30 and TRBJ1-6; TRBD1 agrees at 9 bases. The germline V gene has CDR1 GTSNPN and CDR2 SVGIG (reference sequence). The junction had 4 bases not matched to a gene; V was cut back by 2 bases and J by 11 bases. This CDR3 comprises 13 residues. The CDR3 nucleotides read TGTGCCTGGAGTTCGACAGGGGGAACACCCCTCCACTTT. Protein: CAWSSTGGTPLHF.

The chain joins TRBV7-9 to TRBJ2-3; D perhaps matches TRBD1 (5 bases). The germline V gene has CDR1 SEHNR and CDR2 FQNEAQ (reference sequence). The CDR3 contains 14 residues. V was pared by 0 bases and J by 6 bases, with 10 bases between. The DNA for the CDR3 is TGTGCCAGCAGCTTAGCGGGCAGGGCCGATACGCAGTATTTT. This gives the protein CASSLAGRADTQYF.

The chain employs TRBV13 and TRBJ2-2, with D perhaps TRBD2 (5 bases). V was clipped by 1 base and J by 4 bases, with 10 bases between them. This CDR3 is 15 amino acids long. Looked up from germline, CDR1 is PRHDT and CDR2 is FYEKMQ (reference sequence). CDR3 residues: CASSLVRSGTGELFF. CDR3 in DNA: TGTGCCAGCAGCTTAGTACGGAGCGGCACCGGGGAGCTGTTTTTT.

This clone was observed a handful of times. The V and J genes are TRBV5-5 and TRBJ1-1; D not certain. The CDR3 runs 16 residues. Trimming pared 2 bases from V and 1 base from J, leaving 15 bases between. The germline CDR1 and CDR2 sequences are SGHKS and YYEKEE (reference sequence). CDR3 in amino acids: CASSFIPTAGNTEAFF. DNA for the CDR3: TGTGCCAGCAGCTTCATCCCCACAGCCGGGAACACTGAAGCTTTCTTT.

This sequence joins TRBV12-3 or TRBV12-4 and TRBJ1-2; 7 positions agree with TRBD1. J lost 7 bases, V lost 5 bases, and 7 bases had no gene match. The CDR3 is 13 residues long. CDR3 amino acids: CASSPGTEGGYTF. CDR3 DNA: TGTGCCAGCAGTCCCGGGACAGAGGGTGGCTACACCTTC.

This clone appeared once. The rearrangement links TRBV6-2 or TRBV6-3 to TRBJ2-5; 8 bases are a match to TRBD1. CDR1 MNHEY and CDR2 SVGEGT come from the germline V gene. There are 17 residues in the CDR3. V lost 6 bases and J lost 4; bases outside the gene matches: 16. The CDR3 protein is CASSHRYSAGGSETQYF. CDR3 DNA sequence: TGTGCCAGCAGCCACAGATATTCGGCAGGGGGCTCAGAGACCCAGTACTTC.

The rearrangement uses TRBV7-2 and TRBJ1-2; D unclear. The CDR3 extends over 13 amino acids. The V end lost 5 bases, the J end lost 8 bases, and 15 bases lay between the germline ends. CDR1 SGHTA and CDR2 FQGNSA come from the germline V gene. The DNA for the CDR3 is TGTGCCAGCAGCCAAGCTCACCGGTTGGGCTACACCTTC. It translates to CASSQAHRLGYTF.

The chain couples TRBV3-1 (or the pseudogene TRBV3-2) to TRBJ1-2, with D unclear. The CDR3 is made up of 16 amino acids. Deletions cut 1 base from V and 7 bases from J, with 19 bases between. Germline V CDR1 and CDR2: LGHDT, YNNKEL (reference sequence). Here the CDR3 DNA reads TGTGCCAGCAGCCAAGGACCCAGCGGCGGCTCGGGTGGCTACACCTTC. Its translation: CASSQGPSGGSGGYTF.

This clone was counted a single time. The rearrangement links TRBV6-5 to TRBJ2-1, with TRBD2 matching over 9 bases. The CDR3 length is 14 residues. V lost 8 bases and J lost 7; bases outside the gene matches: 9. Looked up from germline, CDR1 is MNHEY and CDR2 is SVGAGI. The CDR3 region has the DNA TGTGCCAGCCACGGGGCGGGGGGGGAGAATGAGCAGTTCTTC. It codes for CASHGAGGENEQFF.

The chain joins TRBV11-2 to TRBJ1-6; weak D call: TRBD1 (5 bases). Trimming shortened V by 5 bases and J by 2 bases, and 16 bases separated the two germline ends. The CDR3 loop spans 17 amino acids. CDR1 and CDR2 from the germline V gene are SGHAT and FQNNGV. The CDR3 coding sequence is TGTGCCAGCAGCCCCTTGGGGCTTTTAACCTATAATTCACCCCTCCACTTT. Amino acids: CASSPLGLLTYNSPLHF.

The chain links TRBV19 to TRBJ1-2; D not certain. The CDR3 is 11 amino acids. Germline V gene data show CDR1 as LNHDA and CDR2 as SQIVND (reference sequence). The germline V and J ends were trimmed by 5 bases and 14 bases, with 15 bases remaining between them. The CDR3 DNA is TGTGCCAGTAGTCCCGGGAACTTACAGACCTTC. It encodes CASSPGNLQTF.

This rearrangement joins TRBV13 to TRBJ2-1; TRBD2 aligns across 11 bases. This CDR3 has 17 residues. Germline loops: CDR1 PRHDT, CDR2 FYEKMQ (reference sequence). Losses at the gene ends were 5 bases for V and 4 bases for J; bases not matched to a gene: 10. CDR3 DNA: TGTGCCAGCAGCCTAACCTCACTAGCGGGGGAATACAATGAGCAGTTCTTC. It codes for CASSLTSLAGEYNEQFF. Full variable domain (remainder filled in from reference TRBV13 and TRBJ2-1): AAGVIQSPRHLIKEKRETATLKCYPIPRHDTVYWYQQGPGQDPQFLISFYEKMQSDKGSIPDRFSAQQFSDYHSELNMSSLELGDSALYFCASSLTSLAGEYNEQFFGPGTRLTVL.

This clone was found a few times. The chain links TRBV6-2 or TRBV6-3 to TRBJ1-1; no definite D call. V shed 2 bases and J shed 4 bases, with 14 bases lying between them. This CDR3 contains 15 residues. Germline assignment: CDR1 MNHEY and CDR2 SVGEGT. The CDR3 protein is CASSYPGRAVTEAFF. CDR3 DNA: TGTGCCAGCAGTTACCCCGGGAGGGCGGTCACTGAAGCTTTCTTT.

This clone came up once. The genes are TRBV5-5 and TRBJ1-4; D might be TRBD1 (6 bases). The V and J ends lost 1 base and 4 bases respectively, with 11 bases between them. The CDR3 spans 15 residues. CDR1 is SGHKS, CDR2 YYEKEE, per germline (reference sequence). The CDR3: CASSLLSGVNEKLFF. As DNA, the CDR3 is TGTGCCAGCAGCTTGTTGTCAGGGGTTAATGAAAAACTGTTTTTT.

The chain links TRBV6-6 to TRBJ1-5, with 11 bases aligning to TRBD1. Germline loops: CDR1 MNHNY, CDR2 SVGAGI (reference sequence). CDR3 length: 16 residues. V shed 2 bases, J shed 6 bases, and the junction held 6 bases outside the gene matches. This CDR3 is CASSYPGQGAGQPQHF. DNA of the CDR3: TGTGCCAGCAGTTACCCAGGACAGGGGGCAGGTCAGCCCCAGCATTTT.

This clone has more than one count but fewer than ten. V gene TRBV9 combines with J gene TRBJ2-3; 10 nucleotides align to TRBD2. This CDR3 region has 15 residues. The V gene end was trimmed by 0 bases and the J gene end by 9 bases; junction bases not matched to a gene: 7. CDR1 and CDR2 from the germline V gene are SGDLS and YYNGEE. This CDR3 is CASSVAELAGGTQYF. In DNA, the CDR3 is TGTGCCAGCAGCGTAGCTGAGTTAGCGGGGGGAACGCAGTATTTT.

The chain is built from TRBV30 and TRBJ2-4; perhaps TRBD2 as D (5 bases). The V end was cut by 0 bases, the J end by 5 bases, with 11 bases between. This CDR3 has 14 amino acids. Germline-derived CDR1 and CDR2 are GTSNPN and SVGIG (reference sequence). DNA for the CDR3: TGTGCCTGGAGTGTACGCGGAGGAGAAAACATTCAGTACTTC. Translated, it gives CAWSVRGGENIQYF.

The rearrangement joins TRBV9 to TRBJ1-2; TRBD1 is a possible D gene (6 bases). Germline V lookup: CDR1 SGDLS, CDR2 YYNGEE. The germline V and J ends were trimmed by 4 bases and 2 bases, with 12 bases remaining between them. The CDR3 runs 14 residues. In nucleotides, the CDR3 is TGTGCCAGCAGCATTACAGGACAGAACTATGGCTACACCTTC. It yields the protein CASSITGQNYGYTF. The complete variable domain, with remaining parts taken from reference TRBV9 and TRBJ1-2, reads DSGVTQTPKHLITATGQRVTLRCSPRSGDLSVYWYQQSLDQGLQFLIQYYNGEERAKGNILERFSAQQFPDLHSELNLSSLELGDSALYFCASSITGQNYGYTFGSGTRLTVV.

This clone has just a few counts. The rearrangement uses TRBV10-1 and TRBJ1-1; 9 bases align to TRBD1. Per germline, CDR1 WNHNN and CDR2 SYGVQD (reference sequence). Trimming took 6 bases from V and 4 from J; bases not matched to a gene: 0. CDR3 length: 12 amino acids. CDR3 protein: CASRDRGTEAFF. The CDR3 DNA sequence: TGCGCCAGCAGGGACAGGGGCACTGAAGCTTTCTTT.

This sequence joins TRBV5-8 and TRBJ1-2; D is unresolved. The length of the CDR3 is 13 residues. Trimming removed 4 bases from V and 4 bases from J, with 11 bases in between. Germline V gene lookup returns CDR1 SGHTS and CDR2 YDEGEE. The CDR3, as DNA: TGTGCCAGCAGCCCATACCGAGTCTATGGCTACACCTTC. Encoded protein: CASSPYRVYGYTF.

The CDR3 here is CASSEYRDRGTYGYTF. CDR3 in DNA: TGTGCCAGCAGCGAATACCGGGACAGGGGGACCTATGGCTACACCTTC. The chain is built from TRBV7-9 and TRBJ1-2, with 11 bases lining up with TRBD1. CDR1 SEHNR and CDR2 FQNEAQ come from the germline V gene (reference sequence). The CDR3 consists of 16 residues. The V gene end was trimmed by 5 bases and the J gene end by 4 bases; junction bases not matched to a gene: 9.